The 7 T cell receptor beta chains given below trace back to one sample, sequenced in a study of T cell repertoires in cytomegalovirus infection. TCRdb itself ran the reads through MiXCR, one entry per CDR3 protein. The table includes about 830,000 distinct CDR3 sequences, 30% to 35% detected once. Their antigens remain unidentified. This specimen was cultured CD8+ T cells from PBMCs, taken from culture after CMV antigen stimulation. These receptors all come from a human donor in good health (CMV status not recorded). Some clones in this sample may be carry-over from other donors' samples.

This clonotype appeared many times. The rearrangement links TRBV25-1 to TRBJ1-2; possible D gene TRBD1, 6 bases. The CDR3 is 12 residues long. From germline, CDR1 is MGHDK and CDR2 SYGVNS. V was cut by 3 bases and J by 7 bases, with 9 bases left in between. CDR3 region: CASSDTDSGYTF. In nucleotides, the CDR3 is TGTGCCAGCAGTGATACGGACAGTGGCTACACCTTC.

In regard to this clonotype: A clone one base away is much larger, so this may be a read error. The V gene is TRBV12-3 or TRBV12-4, the J gene TRBJ2-2; no reliable D call. CDR3 length equals 11 residues. CDR3 DNA: TGTGCCAACAGTATAGAGAGGGAGCTGTTTTTT. Its translation is CANSIERELFF.

This chain uses TRBV19 with TRBJ1-1; D is undetermined. Germline V CDR1 and CDR2: LNHDA, SQIVND (reference sequence). V shed 3 bases and J shed 0 bases, with 11 bases lying between them. There are 15 residues in the CDR3. The CDR3 spells CASSISVDLNTEAFF. The DNA for the CDR3 is TGTGCCAGTAGTATTTCGGTGGATTTGAACACTGAAGCTTTCTTT. The entire variable domain, with the rest obtained from reference TRBV19 and TRBJ1-1, is as follows: DGGITQSPKYLFRKEGQNVTLSCEQNLNHDAMYWYRQDPGQGLRLIYYSQIVNDFQKGDIAEGYSVSREKKESFPLTVTSAQKNPTAFYLCASSISVDLNTEAFFGQGTRLTVV.

This clonotype came up once. Just one base apart from a much larger clone, this may be a read error. V usage is TRBV7-4 and J usage is TRBJ2-7; 12 bases are shared with TRBD1. Per the germline V gene, CDR1 is SGHVT and CDR2 is SQSDAQ. CDR3 size: 14 residues. V gave up 7 bases and J gave up 5 bases; unmatched junction bases: 6. CDR3: CASNLGQGANEQYF. The CDR3 coding sequence is TGTGCCAGCAACTTGGGACAGGGGGCCAACGAGCAGTACTTC.

This clonotype has a handful of counts. This chain joins TRBV6-6 and TRBJ1-5, with 7 nucleotides matching TRBD1. This CDR3 region has 11 residues. V was clipped by 4 bases and J by 15 bases; unmatched bases: 6. Germline V gene data show CDR1 as MNHNY and CDR2 as SVGAGI (reference sequence). The CDR3 loop is CASSFDRVRHF. The CDR3 DNA reads as TGTGCCAGCAGTTTCGACAGGGTAAGGCATTTT.

The chain employs TRBV15 and TRBJ1-1; 7 bases fit TRBD1. V trimming: 0 bases; J trimming: 3 bases; junction bases outside the gene matches: 7. The V gene's germline CDR1 is LNHNV and CDR2 YYDKDF (reference sequence). The CDR3 is made up of 16 amino acids. The CDR3 sequence: CATSRDAGGGDTEAFF. As DNA, the CDR3 is TGTGCCACCAGCAGAGATGCAGGGGGGGGGGACACTGAAGCTTTCTTT.

This clonotype has more than one count but fewer than ten. This sequence joins TRBV5-5 and TRBJ1-2; tentatively, D is TRBD1 (5 bases). V lost 4 bases and J 13 bases, leaving 17 bases between the germline ends. The CDR3 totals 12 residues. Germline V gene lookup returns CDR1 SGHKS and CDR2 YYEKEE (reference sequence). CDR3 in DNA: TGTGCCAGCAGCGGCGGGACGGGACTGCTCACCTTC. It is translated as CASSGGTGLLTF.